Each of the 9 T cell receptor beta chains below was sequenced from the same sample in a study of beta chain features in type 1 diabetes. The entirety of the isolated RNA underwent reverse transcription, so expressed TCRB transcripts were sequenced. TCRdb's table, derived via immunoSEQ multiplex PCR, lists solely in-frame clones and lacks some. The data show about 140,000 clones, 6% to 7.5% seen once. The sample consisted of central memory CD4+ T cells from blood. Every receptor here comes from a woman aged 25 to 45 in good health.

This clone appeared a few times. The gene calls are TRBV5-1 and TRBJ2-7; 7 bases line up with TRBD1. V gave up 0 bases and J gave up 7 bases; unmatched junction bases: 10. The CDR3 sequence is 15 residues long. The germline V gene encodes CDR1 SGHRS and CDR2 YFSETQ. The CDR3 DNA is TGCGCCAGCAGCTTGGTGGTAGGGGGCGCAGGGGAGCAGTACTTC. It codes for CASSLVVGGAGEQYF.

This chain connects TRBV2 to TRBJ2-7, with a weak D call TRBD2 (5 bases). The V end lost 8 bases, the J end lost 0 bases, and 14 bases lay between the germline ends. From germline, CDR1 is SNHLY and CDR2 FYNNEI. CDR3 length equals 14 residues. The CDR3 nucleotides read TGTGCCAGCCGAGGGTGGGCGACCTCCTACGAGCAGTACTTC. Protein: CASRGWATSYEQYF.

The chain employs TRBV5-4 and TRBJ2-1; tentative D call: TRBD1 (5 bases). This CDR3 spans 13 amino acids. Germline V gives CDR1 SGHNT, CDR2 YYREEE (reference sequence). Trimming pared 0 bases from V and 8 bases from J, leaving 9 bases between. This chain's CDR3 is CASSLGRADEQFF. CDR3 nucleotide sequence: TGTGCCAGCAGCTTGGGCAGGGCCGATGAGCAGTTCTTC.

This rearrangement joins TRBV9 to TRBJ2-7; TRBD2 is a possible D gene (6 bases). The CDR3 is made up of 16 amino acids. Germline V gives CDR1 SGDLS, CDR2 YYNGEE. Trimming removed 0 bases at V and 4 bases at J, with 17 bases between. The CDR3 is CASSVALLAPIYEQYF. The CDR3 DNA sequence: TGTGCCAGCAGCGTAGCCCTTCTAGCGCCCATATACGAGCAGTACTTC.

The chain carries TRBV5-4 and TRBJ1-2; TRBD1 matches 12 bases. This CDR3 contains 15 residues. CDR1 is SGHNT, CDR2 YYREEE, per germline (reference sequence). V lost 0 bases to trimming and J lost 8 bases; unmatched junction nucleotides: 5. The CDR3 DNA reads as TGTGCCAGCAGCTTGGAAGGGACAGGGGGCGGAGGCTACACCTTC. Translating it yields CASSLEGTGGGGYTF.

This clone appeared a few times. The chain combines TRBV7-2 with TRBJ2-3, with D perhaps TRBD2 (7 bases). Germline CDR1 and CDR2: SGHTA and FQGNSA. V lost 4 bases to trimming and J lost 1 base, with 18 bases between them. CDR3 length: 17 amino acids. CDR3 region: CASSYLGAGARTDTQYF. CDR3 nucleotides: TGTGCCAGCAGCTACCTAGGCGCGGGGGCCCGCACAGATACGCAGTATTTT. The full variable domain, in which reference TRBV7-2 and TRBJ2-3 provide the parts outside the CDR3, is GAGVSQSPSNKVTEKGKDVELRCDPISGHTALYWYRQSLGQGLEFLIYFQGNSAPDKSGLPSDRFSAERTGGSVSTLTIQRTQQEDSAVYLCASSYLGAGARTDTQYFGPGTRLTVL.

This chain joins TRBV5-4 and TRBJ2-5, with D perhaps matching TRBD1 (5 bases). The J call may be faulty, since TRBJ2-7 better matches the DNA end. The CDR3 is 13 amino acids. CDR1 and CDR2 from the germline V gene are SGHNT and YYREEE (reference sequence). The DNA for the CDR3 is TGTGCCAGCAGACGAGACAGCTCCTACGAGCAGTACTTC. This codes for CASRRDSSYEQYF.

V gene TRBV11-1 combines with J gene TRBJ2-1; D is perhaps TRBD2 (6 bases). The V end lost 2 bases, the J end lost 9 bases, and 14 bases lay between the germline ends. Germline lookup yields CDR1 SGHAT and CDR2 FQDESV (reference sequence). The CDR3 has 14 amino acids. The CDR3 is CASSLPGAHLEQFF. CDR3 sequence (DNA): TGTGCCAGCAGCTTACCGGGAGCCCACCTTGAGCAGTTCTTC.

The CDR3 loop reads CASSDRSRNTIYF. In DNA form, the CDR3 reads TGTGCCAGCTCGGACAGGTCGAGAAACACCATATATTTT. This chain connects TRBV18 to TRBJ1-3, with 7 nucleotides matching TRBD1. The CDR3 has 13 residues. Trimming at V came to 6 bases and at J to 5 bases, leaving 4 bases not matched to a gene. Germline loops: CDR1 KGHSH, CDR2 LQKENI.